The rows below give T cell receptor beta chains drawn from one sample of a study of T-cell reconstitution after alpha-beta-depleted transplantation in children. TCRdb passed the PCR reads through MiXCR, listing each CDR3 protein once. The table shows around 450,000 distinct CDR3 sequences, with about 40% occurring only once. Source: PBMCs, taken before TCRalphabeta/CD19-depleted stem cell transplant. These receptors came from a girl under 10 years old with aplastic anemia, due to receive a stem cell transplant. Each CDR3 is given with its conserved first and last residue. The D gene is left open where the match is weak. Only part of the rows carry a size: once, few, many, or a class if the clone is expanded.

CDR3: CASSDGGWEQFF; DNA: TGTGCCAGCAGCGATGGGGGGTGGGAGCAGTTCTTC; D: -; size: -; J: TRBJ2-1; V: TRBV7-6
CDR3: CASSFPATPQGAYTYEQYF; DNA: TGTGCCAGCAGTTTCCCCGCGACGCCACAGGGGGCCTATACCTACGAGCAGTACTTC; D: TRBD1; size: -; J: TRBJ2-7; V: TRBV6-7
CDR3: CASSGLAFSYEQYF; DNA: TGCGCCAGCAGCGGACTAGCGTTCTCCTACGAGCAGTACTTC; D: TRBD2; size: many; J: TRBJ2-7; V: TRBV5-1
CDR3: CASSTGQGKNEQFF; DNA: TGTGCTAGCAGCACGGGACAGGGCAAGAATGAGCAGTTCTTC; D: TRBD1; size: many; J: TRBJ2-1; V: TRBV7-7
CDR3: CASSEEAGSYYGYTF; DNA: TGTGCCAGCAGTGAAGAGGCGGGCAGTTACTATGGCTACACCTTC; D: -; size: -; J: TRBJ1-2; V: TRBV6-1
CDR3: CSARDPRGGLYNEQFF; DNA: TGCAGTGCTAGAGATCCACGGGGGGGCCTGTACAATGAGCAGTTCTTC; D: TRBD2; size: -; J: TRBJ2-1; V: TRBV20-1
CDR3: CASSLSVGIAGEVTGELFF; DNA: TGTGCCAGCAGCCTCTCCGTTGGGATAGCGGGAGAGGTCACCGGGGAGCTGTTTTTT; D: TRBD2; size: -; J: TRBJ2-2; V: TRBV9
CDR3: CSARLFLAVEEADTQYF; DNA: TGCAGTGCTAGATTATTCTTAGCGGTCGAGGAGGCAGATACGCAGTATTTT; D: -; size: -; J: TRBJ2-3; V: TRBV20-1
CDR3: CASSESLAGGHNEQFF; DNA: TGCGCCAGCAGTGAGTCACTAGCGGGAGGTCACAATGAGCAGTTCTTC; D: TRBD2; size: few; J: TRBJ2-1; V: TRBV10-1
CDR3: CASSPSAEDTRYF; DNA: TGTGCCAGCAGCCCCTCCGCCGAGGATACGCGGTATTTT; D: -; size: -; J: TRBJ2-3; V: TRBV7-6
CDR3: CATSDPGHGGTGELFF; DNA: TGTGCCACCAGTGATCCGGGCCATGGAGGGACCGGGGAGCTGTTTTTT; D: -; size: -; J: TRBJ2-2; V: TRBV24-1
CDR3: CASAEVTDTQYF; DNA: TGTGCCAGCGCGGAGGTGACAGATACGCAGTATTTT; D: -; size: -; J: TRBJ2-3; V: TRBV10-3
CDR3: CASSIVGTGEETQYF; DNA: TGTGCCAGTAGTATAGTCGGGACAGGGGAAGAGACCCAGTACTTC; D: TRBD1; size: few; J: TRBJ2-5; V: TRBV19
CDR3: CSHAGPLGGADTQYF; DNA: TGCAGTCACGCCGGGCCCCTGGGAGGTGCAGATACGCAGTATTTT; D: -; size: -; J: TRBJ2-3; V: TRBV29-1
CDR3: CSVGGGLPYEQYF; DNA: TGCAGCGTTGGGGGGGGACTGCCCTACGAGCAGTACTTC; D: TRBD2; size: -; J: TRBJ2-7; V: TRBV29-1
CDR3: CATSDSLGGRTREQYF; DNA: TGTGCCACCAGTGATTCCCTGGGCGGTAGGACGAGGGAGCAGTACTTC; D: -; size: few; J: TRBJ2-7; V: TRBV24-1
CDR3: CASEPGSNTEAFF; DNA: TGCGCCAGCGAACCGGGGTCGAACACTGAAGCTTTCTTT; D: -; size: -; J: TRBJ1-1; V: TRBV10-2
CDR3: CASSWEGAGWSQPQHF; DNA: TGTGCCAGCAGCTGGGAAGGGGCAGGCTGGTCTCAGCCCCAGCATTTT; D: -; size: many; J: TRBJ1-5; V: TRBV7-2
CDR3: CASSRDGYYNEQFF; DNA: TGCGCCAGCAGCAGGGACGGATACTACAATGAGCAGTTCTTC; D: -; size: many; J: TRBJ2-1; V: TRBV5-1
CDR3: CAWSVGTTQVNEQFF; DNA: TGTGCCTGGAGTGTAGGTACGACCCAGGTGAATGAGCAGTTCTTC; D: -; size: few; J: TRBJ2-1; V: TRBV30